This T cell receptor beta chain emerged from a study of blood T cell repertoires in COVID-19 (dated by TCRdb to the early 2020s). Context from the whole study: Samples from collaborators originated in the United States, Italy and Spain and spanned both the acute and convalescent phases of COVID-19. The material from the prospective study consisted of cDNA or gDNA derived from T cells, B-cell-depleted T cells, or PBMCs. Subjects who had been exposed to COVID-19, were actively infected with it, or had recovered from it provided the deeply sampled blood TCRbeta repertoires that made up the dataset. The repertoires were released in a freely available public database intended as a resource for research on the immune response to SARS-CoV-2. Samples came from the ongoing ImmuneRACE study (first 160 participants) plus 1,254 subjects from 6 global collaborators. Sample metadata almost always included a de-identified subject ID, COVID-19 status, age in years and sex. Where available, HLA class I and class II types were obtained from metadata supplied by the sample provider rather than from assay-based typing.

The collaborating institutions used their own protocols to collect whole blood in K2EDTA tubes. For TCRbeta analysis, collaborators shipped samples as frozen whole blood, isolated PBMCs, or DNA extracted from either of those sample types. TCRbeta CDR3 regions were amplified from genomic DNA using the immunoSEQ Assay, a bias-controlled multiplex PCR. Turning to the authors' computational methods: Nucleated cell counts per sample were estimated from amplification of reference gene primers within the assay. To quantify the absolute abundance of each unique TCRbeta CDR3 rearrangement, sequence reads were collapsed and filtered. For each sample, productive Simpson clonality was calculated as the square root of Simpson's diversity index across productive rearrangements. In TCRdb, the immuneACCESS table is reduced to in-frame sequences with V and J assigned. These tables do not hold every clone; where another copy was compared, an unresolved V gene accounts for under half, and the others remain unexplained. That table gives V, J and clone size, and the DNA gave D and trimming. The sample table records approximately 210,000 clones; about 83% of these occur just once. Clones ranked in the top ten supply 8.2% of the sample.

Here is what the overall study found, with its caveats: Clinical and demographic metadata were provided uncurated, with the amount varying by source and participant.

Taken from cysteine to phenylalanine, the CDR3 has 15 residues. Of all the DNA, just the CDR3 is kept, 45 bases in frame from base 1. Relative to germline, V is missing 2 bases and J is missing 0 bases, with 4 bases of the junction outside any gene match. According to the germline V gene, CDR1 reads SGHVS and CDR2 reads FNYEAQ. This clone has at least ten counts. Its antigen remains unidentified. Base qualities are not recorded, but no much larger clone differs from it by a single base. Here the chain combines TRBV7-6 and TRBJ2-7; 7 middle bases align to TRBD1. This sequence originates from a woman aged 45-65 years with acute or convalescent COVID-19. The specimen was peripheral blood. The CDR3 has the sequence CASSLLQGSSYEQYF. The DNA sequence is as follows: TGTGCCAGCAGCTTATTACAGGGGAGCTCCTACGAGCAGTACTTC.